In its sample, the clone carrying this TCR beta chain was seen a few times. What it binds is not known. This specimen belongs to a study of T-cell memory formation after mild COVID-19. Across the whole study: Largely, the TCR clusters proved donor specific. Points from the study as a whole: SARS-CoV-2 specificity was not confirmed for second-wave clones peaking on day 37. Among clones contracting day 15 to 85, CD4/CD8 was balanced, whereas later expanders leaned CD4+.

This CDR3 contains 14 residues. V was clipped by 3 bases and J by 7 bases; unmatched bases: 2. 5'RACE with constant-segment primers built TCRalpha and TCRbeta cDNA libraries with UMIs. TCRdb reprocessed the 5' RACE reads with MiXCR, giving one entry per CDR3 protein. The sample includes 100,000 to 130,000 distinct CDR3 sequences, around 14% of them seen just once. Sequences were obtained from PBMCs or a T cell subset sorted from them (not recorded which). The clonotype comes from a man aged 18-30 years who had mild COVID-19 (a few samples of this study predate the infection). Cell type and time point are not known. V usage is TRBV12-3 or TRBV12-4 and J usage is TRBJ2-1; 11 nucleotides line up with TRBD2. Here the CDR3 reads CASSLGLAVNEQFF. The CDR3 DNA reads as TGTGCCAGCAGTTTGGGACTAGCGGTGAATGAGCAGTTCTTC.